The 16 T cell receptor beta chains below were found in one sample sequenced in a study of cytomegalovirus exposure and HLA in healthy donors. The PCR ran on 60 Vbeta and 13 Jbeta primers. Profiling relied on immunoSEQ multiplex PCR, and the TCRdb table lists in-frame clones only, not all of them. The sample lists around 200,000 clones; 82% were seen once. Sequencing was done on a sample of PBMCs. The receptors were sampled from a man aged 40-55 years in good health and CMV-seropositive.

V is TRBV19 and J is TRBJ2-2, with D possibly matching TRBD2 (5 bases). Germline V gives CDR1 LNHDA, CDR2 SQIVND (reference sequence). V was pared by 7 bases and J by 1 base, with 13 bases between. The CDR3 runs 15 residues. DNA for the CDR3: TGTGCCAGTATGGGCGGTAGCGTGAACACCGGGGAGCTGTTTTTT. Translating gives CASMGGSVNTGELFF. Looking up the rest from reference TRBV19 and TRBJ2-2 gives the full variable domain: DGGITQSPKYLFRKEGQNVTLSCEQNLNHDAMYWYRQDPGQGLRLIYYSQIVNDFQKGDIAEGYSVSREKKESFPLTVTSAQKNPTAFYLCASMGGSVNTGELFFGEGSRLTVL.

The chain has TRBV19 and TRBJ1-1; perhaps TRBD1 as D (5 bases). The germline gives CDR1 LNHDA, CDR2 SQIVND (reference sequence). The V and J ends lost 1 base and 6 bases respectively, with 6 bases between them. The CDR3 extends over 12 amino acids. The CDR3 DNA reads TGTGCCAGTAGTATAGGGGGCGCTGAAGCTTTCTTT. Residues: CASSIGGAEAFF.

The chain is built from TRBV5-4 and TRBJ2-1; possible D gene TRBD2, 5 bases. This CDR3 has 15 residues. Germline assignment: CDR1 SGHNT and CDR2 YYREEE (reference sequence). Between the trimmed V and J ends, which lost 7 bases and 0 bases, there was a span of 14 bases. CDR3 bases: TGTGCCAGCCGCTCCTACGGGGACTCCTACAATGAGCAGTTCTTC. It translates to CASRSYGDSYNEQFF.

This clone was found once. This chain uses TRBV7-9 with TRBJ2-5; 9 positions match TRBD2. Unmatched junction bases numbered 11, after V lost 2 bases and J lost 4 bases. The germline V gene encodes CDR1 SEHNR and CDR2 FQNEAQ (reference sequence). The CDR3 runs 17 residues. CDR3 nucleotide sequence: TGTGCCAGCAGCTTAAGGACTAGCGTCCCAGGGAGAGAGACCCAGTACTTC. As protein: CASSLRTSVPGRETQYF.

The CDR3 coding sequence is TGTGCCAGCAGCGCCTCAGGGGGCACCGGGGAGCTGTTTTTT. Translated: CASSASGGTGELFF. The chain recombines TRBV2 with TRBJ2-2; 7 nucleotides line up with TRBD1. Germline CDR1 SNHLY, CDR2 FYNNEI. The CDR3 is 14 amino acids. Trimming cost V 6 bases and J 4 bases; bases outside gene matches: 5. Together with reference TRBV2 and TRBJ2-2, the CDR3 gives the full variable domain: EPEVTQTPSHQVTQMGQEVILRCVPISNHLYFYWYRQILGQKVEFLVSFYNNEISEKSEIFDDQFSVERPDGSNFTLKIRSTKLEDSAMYFCASSASGGTGELFFGEGSRLTVL.

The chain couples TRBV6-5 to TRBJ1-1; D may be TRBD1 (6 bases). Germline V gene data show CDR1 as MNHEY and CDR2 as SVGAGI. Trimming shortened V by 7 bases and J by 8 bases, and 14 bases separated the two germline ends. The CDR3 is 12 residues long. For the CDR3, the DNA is TGTGCCAGCAAGATACAGGGAACCGAAGCTTTCTTT. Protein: CASKIQGTEAFF.

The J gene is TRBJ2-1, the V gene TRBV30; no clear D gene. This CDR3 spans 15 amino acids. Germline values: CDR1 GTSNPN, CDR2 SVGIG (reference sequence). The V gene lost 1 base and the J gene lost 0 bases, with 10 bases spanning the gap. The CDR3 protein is CAWSGSRSSYNEQFF. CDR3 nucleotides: TGTGCCTGGAGTGGTTCTCGCAGCTCCTACAATGAGCAGTTCTTC.

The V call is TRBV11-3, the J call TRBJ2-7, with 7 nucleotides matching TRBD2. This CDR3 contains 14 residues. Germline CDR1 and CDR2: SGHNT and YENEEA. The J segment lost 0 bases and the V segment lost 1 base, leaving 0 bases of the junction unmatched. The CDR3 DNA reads TGTGCCAGCAGCTTAGGGGGGGGCTCCTACGAGCAGTACGTC. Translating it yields CASSLGGGSYEQYV.

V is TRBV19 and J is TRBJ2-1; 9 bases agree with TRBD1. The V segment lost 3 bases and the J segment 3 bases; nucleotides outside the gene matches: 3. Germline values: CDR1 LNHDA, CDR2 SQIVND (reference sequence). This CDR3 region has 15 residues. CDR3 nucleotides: TGTGCCAGTAGTATCGGACAGGGGCGCTACAATGAGCAGTTCTTC. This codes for CASSIGQGRYNEQFF.

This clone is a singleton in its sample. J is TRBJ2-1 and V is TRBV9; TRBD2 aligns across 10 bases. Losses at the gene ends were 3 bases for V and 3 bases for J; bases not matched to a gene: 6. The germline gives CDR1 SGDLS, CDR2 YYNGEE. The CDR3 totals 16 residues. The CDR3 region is CASSGPPSGSYNEQFF. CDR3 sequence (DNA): TGTGCCAGCAGCGGACCACCTAGCGGGAGCTACAATGAGCAGTTCTTC.

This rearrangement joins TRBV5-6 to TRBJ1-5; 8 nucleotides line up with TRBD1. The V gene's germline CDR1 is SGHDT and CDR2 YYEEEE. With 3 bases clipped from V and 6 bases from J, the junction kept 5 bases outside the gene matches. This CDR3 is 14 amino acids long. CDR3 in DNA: TGTGCCAGCAGCTATCAGGGGGCTCGTCAGCCCCAGCATTTT. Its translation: CASSYQGARQPQHF. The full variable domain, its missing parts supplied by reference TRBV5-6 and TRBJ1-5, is DAGVTQSPTHLIKTRGQQVTLRCSPKSGHDTVSWYQQALGQGPQFIFQYYEEEERQRGNFPDRFSGHQFPNYSSELNVNALLLGDSALYLCASSYQGARQPQHFGDGTRLSIL.

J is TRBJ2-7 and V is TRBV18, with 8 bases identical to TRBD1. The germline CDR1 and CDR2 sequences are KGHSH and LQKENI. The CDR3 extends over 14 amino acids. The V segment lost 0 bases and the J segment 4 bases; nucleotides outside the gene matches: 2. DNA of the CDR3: TGTGCCAGCTCACCACCGGGACAGGAATACGAGCAGTACTTC. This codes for CASSPPGQEYEQYF.

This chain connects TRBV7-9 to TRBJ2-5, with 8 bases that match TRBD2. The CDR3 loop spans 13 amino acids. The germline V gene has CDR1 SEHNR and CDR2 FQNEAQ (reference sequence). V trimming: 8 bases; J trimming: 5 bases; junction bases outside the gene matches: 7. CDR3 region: CASRLASEETQYF. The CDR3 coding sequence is TGTGCCAGCCGACTAGCGTCTGAGGAGACCCAGTACTTC.

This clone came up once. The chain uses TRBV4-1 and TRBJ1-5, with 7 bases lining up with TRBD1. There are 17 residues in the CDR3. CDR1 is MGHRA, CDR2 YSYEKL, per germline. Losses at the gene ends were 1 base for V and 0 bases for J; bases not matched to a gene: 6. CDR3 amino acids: CASSQGTGRYSNQPQHF. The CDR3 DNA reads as TGCGCCAGCAGCCAAGGGACAGGCCGCTATAGCAATCAGCCCCAGCATTTT.

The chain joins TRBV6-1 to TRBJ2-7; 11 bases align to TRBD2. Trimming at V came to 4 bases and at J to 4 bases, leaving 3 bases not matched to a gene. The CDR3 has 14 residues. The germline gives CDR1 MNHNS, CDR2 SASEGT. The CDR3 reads CASSAGTSGYEQYF. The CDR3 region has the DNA TGTGCCAGCAGTGCCGGGACTAGCGGATACGAGCAGTACTTC.

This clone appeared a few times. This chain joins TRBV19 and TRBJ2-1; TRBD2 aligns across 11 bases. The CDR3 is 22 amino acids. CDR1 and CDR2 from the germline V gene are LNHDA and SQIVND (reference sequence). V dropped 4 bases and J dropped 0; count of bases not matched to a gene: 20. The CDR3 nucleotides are TGTGCCAGTAGTAAAATCCTTAGTTCGGGACTAGCGGACTCCAGCTCCTACAATGAGCAGTTCTTC. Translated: CASSKILSSGLADSSSYNEQFF.